A single TCR beta chain is shown here with its context. No antigen is known for it. Assay: immunoSEQ multiplex PCR; the TCRdb copy retains only in-frame clones and omits some. The sample contains fewer than 65,000 clones, about 81% of which appear only once. The data derive from a study of T cell responses to AZD1222 COVID-19 vaccine. General observations from the study: The number of AZD1222 recipients seropositive at baseline was only 6 or 7. A mostly white British donor set with more females was recruited, and clonal diversity was possibly underestimated.

Germline V gene sequence: CDR1 SNHLY, CDR2 FYNNEI. This CDR3 is 14 amino acids long. The V gene lost 6 bases and the J gene lost 6 bases, with 17 bases spanning the gap. This sequence joins TRBV2 and TRBJ1-1, with D maybe TRBD1 (6 bases). The clonotype originates from an adult in good health. The sample in question was peripheral blood, obtained on day 0 of AZD1222 vaccination. The CDR3 is CASSSQGSASEAFF. The CDR3 bases are TGTGCCAGCAGCTCACAGGGATCTGCCTCTGAAGCTTTCTTT.